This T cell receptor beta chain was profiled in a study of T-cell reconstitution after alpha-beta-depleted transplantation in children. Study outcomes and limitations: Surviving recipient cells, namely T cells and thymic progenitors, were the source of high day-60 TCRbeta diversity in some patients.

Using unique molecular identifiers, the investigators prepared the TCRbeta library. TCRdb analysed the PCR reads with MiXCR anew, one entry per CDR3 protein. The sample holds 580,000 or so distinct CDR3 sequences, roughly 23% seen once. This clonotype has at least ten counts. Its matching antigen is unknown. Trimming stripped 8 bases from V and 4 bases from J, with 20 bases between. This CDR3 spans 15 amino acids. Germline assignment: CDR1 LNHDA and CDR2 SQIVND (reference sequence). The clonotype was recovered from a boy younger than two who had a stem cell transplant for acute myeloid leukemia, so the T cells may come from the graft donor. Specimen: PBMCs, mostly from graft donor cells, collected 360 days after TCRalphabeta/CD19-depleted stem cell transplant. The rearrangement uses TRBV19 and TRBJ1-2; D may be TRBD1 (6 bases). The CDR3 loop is CASETYRDSSYGYTF. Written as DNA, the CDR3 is TGTGCCAGTGAAACCTACAGGGACTCTAGCTATGGCTACACCTTC. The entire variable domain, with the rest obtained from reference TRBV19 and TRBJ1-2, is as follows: DGGITQSPKYLFRKEGQNVTLSCEQNLNHDAMYWYRQDPGQGLRLIYYSQIVNDFQKGDIAEGYSVSREKKESFPLTVTSAQKNPTAFYLCASETYRDSSYGYTFGSGTRLTVV.